These 29 T cell receptor beta chains were all obtained from the same sample, sequenced in a study of monozygotic twins with inflammatory bowel disease (dated by TCRdb to the late 2010s). The method behind the library was 5' RACE. TCRdb names Illumina HiSeq 2500 as the instrument used. Each entry corresponds to one CDR3 protein sequence from reads that TCRdb reprocessed, and DNA is not given. The sample's records list about 330,000 distinct CDR3 sequences. The ten most abundant clones make up around 2% of the sample. The sample taken for sequencing was blood. Receptors originate from a human donor with ulcerative colitis or Crohn's disease, or a healthy co-twin of an affected twin (not recorded which).

This rearrangement joins TRBV5-6 to TRBJ1-3; no DNA is available, so the TRBD1 call from TCRdb remains unchecked. The germline CDR1 and CDR2 sequences are SGHDT and YYEEEE. CDR3 length: 17 amino acids. CDR3 loop: CASSSGTGKISGNTIYF.

V usage is TRBV20-1 and J usage is TRBJ1-1; TCRdb designates TRBD1, a call that cannot be tested without DNA. CDR1 and CDR2 (germline): DFQATT, SNEGSKA (reference sequence). The CDR3 is 12 amino acids. The CDR3 sequence is CSAPYPGSEAFF.

V gene TRBV18 combines with J gene TRBJ2-7; the D gene TCRdb calls, TRBD1, cannot be checked with no DNA. Germline values: CDR1 KGHSH, CDR2 LQKENI. CDR3 size: 14 residues. CDR3 residues: CASSPYRGENEQYF.

The rearrangement joins TRBV24-1 to TRBJ2-3; TCRdb reports TRBD2, a call that lacks DNA to check it against. The length of the CDR3 is 16 residues. CDR1 KGHDR and CDR2 SFDVKD come from the germline V gene. CDR3 sequence reads: CATSDLWRGETDTQYF.

V usage is TRBV28 and J usage is TRBJ1-3; TCRdb gives TRBD1 as the D gene, but with no DNA this cannot be confirmed. The CDR3 is made up of 16 amino acids. Germline V CDR1 and CDR2: MDHEN, SYDVKM. The CDR3 reads CASSDPPATGGNTIYF.

The chain has TRBV20-1 and TRBJ2-1; absent DNA, TCRdb's TRBD1 call cannot be checked. Germline CDR1 and CDR2: DFQATT and SNEGSKA (reference sequence). This CDR3 is built from 14 residues. The CDR3 here is CSATGYSGYNEQFF.

V gene TRBV6-6 combines with J gene TRBJ2-7; TCRdb proposes TRBD2, but this gene call is untestable without DNA. CDR1 is MNHNY, CDR2 SVGAGI, per germline (reference sequence). The CDR3 consists of 13 residues. CDR3 in amino acids: CASSTVGRDEQYF.

V and J are TRBV18 and TRBJ1-5. The CDR3 loop spans 15 amino acids. Per germline, CDR1 KGHSH and CDR2 LQKENI. The CDR3 region is CASSPMKLGNQPQHF.

V usage is TRBV5-1 and J usage is TRBJ1-1; lacking DNA, the TRBD1 call made by TCRdb goes unchecked. The CDR3 is 15 amino acids. Germline V gives CDR1 SGHRS, CDR2 YFSETQ. This chain's CDR3 is CASSLVDTTGNEAFF.

This chain joins TRBV2 and TRBJ2-3; the D call of TRBD1 rests on TCRdb alone, since no DNA is present to check it. The CDR3 length is 18 residues. Looked up from germline, CDR1 is SNHLY and CDR2 is FYNNEI. The CDR3 spells CASSERDGLGTRGDTQYF.

The J gene is TRBJ2-5, the V gene TRBV10-1; the D gene TCRdb calls, TRBD1, cannot be checked with no DNA. The CDR3 has 11 residues. Germline CDR1 is WNHNN and CDR2 is SYGVQD (reference sequence). The CDR3 sequence: CASSDGGTQYF.

The chain carries TRBV20-1 and TRBJ2-7. The CDR3 has 12 residues. Germline assignment: CDR1 DFQATT and CDR2 SNEGSKA (reference sequence). CDR3 sequence reads: CSATQFGNEQYF.

The chain carries TRBV7-2 and TRBJ2-2; no DNA is available, so the TRBD2 call from TCRdb remains unchecked. The germline V gene has CDR1 SGHTA and CDR2 FQGNSA. The CDR3 runs 17 residues. Here the CDR3 reads CASSLTSGKWNTGELFF.

The chain links TRBV27 to TRBJ2-7; TCRdb designates TRBD1, a call that cannot be tested without DNA. There are 15 residues in the CDR3. Germline loops: CDR1 MNHEY, CDR2 SMNVEV (reference sequence). The CDR3 spells CASSFRGGELYEQYF.

The chain couples TRBV29-1 to TRBJ1-1; TCRdb's assignment of TRBD1 cannot be checked, as there is no DNA. CDR1 is SQVTM, CDR2 ANQGSEA, per germline. CDR3 length equals 13 residues. CDR3 protein: CSVEGSTGNKAFF.

The rearrangement uses TRBV27 and TRBJ1-6; the D call from TCRdb, TRBD1, cannot be confirmed without DNA. CDR1 and CDR2 (germline): MNHEY, SMNVEV (reference sequence). The CDR3 loop spans 16 amino acids. The CDR3 sequence: CASSITGTGRNSPLHF.

The chain combines TRBV5-5 with TRBJ1-4; the TRBD1 assignment by TCRdb is unverifiable without DNA. The CDR3 sequence is 15 residues long. Looked up from germline, CDR1 is SGHKS and CDR2 is YYEKEE (reference sequence). The CDR3: CASSFSGQGNEKLFF.

V is TRBV7-2 and J is TRBJ2-7; TCRdb's D gene call, TRBD1, goes unchecked for lack of DNA. From germline, CDR1 is SGHTA and CDR2 FQGNSA. CDR3 length: 14 amino acids. The chain's CDR3 is CASSLGRGGYEQYF.

The V gene is TRBV9, the J gene TRBJ2-5. This CDR3 region has 12 residues. CDR1 and CDR2 (germline): SGDLS, YYNGEE. CDR3 region: CASSVERGTQYF.

CDR3 amino acids: CASSLNLGDTQYF. This chain joins TRBV7-8 and TRBJ2-3. CDR1 and CDR2 from the germline V gene are SGHVS and FQNEAQ. The CDR3 is 13 residues long. The entire variable domain, with the rest obtained from reference TRBV7-8 and TRBJ2-3, is as follows: GAGVSQSPRYKVAKRGQDVALRCDPISGHVSLFWYQQALGQGPEFLTYFQNEAQLDKSGLPSDRFFAERPEGSVSTLKIQRTQQEDSAVYLCASSLNLGDTQYFGPGTRLTVL.

The chain recombines TRBV3-1 with TRBJ2-6; TCRdb indicates TRBD2, and absent DNA this call remains unverified. CDR1 is LGHDT, CDR2 YNNKEL, per germline (reference sequence). This CDR3 comprises 18 residues. CDR3 region: CVLRRQGVDPDGANVLTF.

The chain combines TRBV5-1 with TRBJ2-6. The CDR3 has 15 residues. Germline CDR1 reads SGHRS; CDR2 reads YFSETQ. CDR3 sequence: CASSIDGPGANVLTF.

This chain links TRBV4-1 with TRBJ2-3; the TRBD2 assignment by TCRdb is unverifiable without DNA. The CDR3 covers 17 residues. CDR1 MGHRA and CDR2 YSYEKL come from the germline V gene. CDR3 loop: CASSPSLGLAGTDTQYF.

The genes are TRBV5-1 and TRBJ2-7; TCRdb's D gene call, TRBD2, goes unchecked for lack of DNA. CDR3 size: 13 residues. Germline V gene sequence: CDR1 SGHRS, CDR2 YFSETQ. CDR3 region: CASSPSGDYEQYF.

The chain recombines TRBV27 with TRBJ2-5; TCRdb names TRBD1, which stays unverified in the absence of DNA. The CDR3 length is 16 residues. The germline V gene has CDR1 MNHEY and CDR2 SMNVEV (reference sequence). This CDR3 reads CASSPLFTPTQETQYF.

This sequence joins TRBV12-3 or TRBV12-4 and TRBJ1-3. This CDR3 contains 14 residues. CDR3 amino acids: CASSLEPVRNTIYF.

The chain links TRBV3-1 to TRBJ1-4. In germline, CDR1 is LGHDT, CDR2 YNNKEL (reference sequence). This CDR3 contains 12 residues. The CDR3 spells CASSQEEEKLFF.

The genes are TRBV7-8 and TRBJ2-1; the TCRdb call, TRBD2, lacks DNA for checking. The CDR3 length is 14 residues. Germline CDR1 SGHVS, CDR2 FQNEAQ. The CDR3 sequence: CASSPEAGRNEQFF.

The chain couples TRBV20-1 to TRBJ2-3; the TCRdb D gene call, TRBD2, has no DNA to confirm it. CDR3 length equals 14 residues. Germline assignment: CDR1 DFQATT and CDR2 SNEGSKA (reference sequence). This chain's CDR3 is CSARKSWETDTQYF.